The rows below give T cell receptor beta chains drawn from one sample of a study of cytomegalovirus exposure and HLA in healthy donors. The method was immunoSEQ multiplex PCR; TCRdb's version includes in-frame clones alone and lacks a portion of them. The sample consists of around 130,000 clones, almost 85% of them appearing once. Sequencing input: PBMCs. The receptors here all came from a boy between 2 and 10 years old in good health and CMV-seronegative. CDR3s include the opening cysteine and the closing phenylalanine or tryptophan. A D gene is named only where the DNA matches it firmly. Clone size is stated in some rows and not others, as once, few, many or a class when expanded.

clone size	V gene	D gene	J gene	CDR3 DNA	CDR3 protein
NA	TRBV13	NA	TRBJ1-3	TGTGCCAGCAGCACGTTACGGGGGGGAGGAAACACCATATATTTT	CASSTLRGGGNTIYF
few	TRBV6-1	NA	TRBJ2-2	TGTGCCAGCATGGAGGGGCCCAGGGAGACCGGGGAGCTGTTTTTT	CASMEGPRETGELFF
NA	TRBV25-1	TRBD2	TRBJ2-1	TGTGCCAGCAGTGTCGGGACTAGGGCCTACAATGAGCAGTTCTTC	CASSVGTRAYNEQFF
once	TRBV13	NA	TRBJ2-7	TGTGCCAGCAGCTTTAATCTTGAGCAGTACTTC	CASSFNLEQYF
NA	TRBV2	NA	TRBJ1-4	TGTGCCAGCATCCGTCGGGATGACCTGCGAGGTGAAAAACTGTTTTTT	CASIRRDDLRGEKLFF
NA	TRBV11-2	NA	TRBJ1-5	TGTGCCAGCAGCGCCTCAGGGTTCAATCAGCCCCAGCATTTT	CASSASGFNQPQHF
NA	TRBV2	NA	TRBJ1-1	TGTGCCAGCGAGGGGAACACTGAAGCTTTCTTT	CASEGNTEAFF
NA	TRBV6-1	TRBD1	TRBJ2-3	TGTGCCAGTCGGGACAGGGCTTCAGATACGCAGTATTTT	CASRDRASDTQYF
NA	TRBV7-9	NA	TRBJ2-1	TGTGCCAGCAGCTTGGAGACAGCCTCCTACAATGAGCAGTTCTTC	CASSLETASYNEQFF
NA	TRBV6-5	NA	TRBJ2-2	TGTGCCAGCAGTTTTATAGGAGTCGCCGGGGAGCTGTTTTTT	CASSFIGVAGELFF
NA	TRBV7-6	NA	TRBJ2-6	TGTGCCAGCAGCTTGGCGAGCGTGAGCTCTGGGGCCAACGTCCTGACTTTC	CASSLASVSSGANVLTF
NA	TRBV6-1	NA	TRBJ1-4	TGTGCCAGCAGTGAAGGCTCGGGTTTCGAAAAACTGTTTTTT	CASSEGSGFEKLFF
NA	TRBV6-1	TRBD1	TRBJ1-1	TGTGCCAGCAGTCCCACATACGACAGGGGCACTGAAGCTTTCTTT	CASSPTYDRGTEAFF
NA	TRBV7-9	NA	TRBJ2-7	TGTGCCAGCAGCTACCCCGATAGAGACTCCTACGAGCAGTACTTC	CASSYPDRDSYEQYF
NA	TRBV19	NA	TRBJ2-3	TGTGCCAGTAGTCCCGCTGGTAGGGGCCACACCACTTTT	CASSPAGRGHTTF
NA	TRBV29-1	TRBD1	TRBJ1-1	TGCAGCGTTGAGTCCCCGGGACAGGGACGGAACACTGAAGCTTTCTTT	CSVESPGQGRNTEAFF
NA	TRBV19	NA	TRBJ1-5	TGTGCCAGTAGTTGGACCGGGGGGAATCAGCCCCAGCATTTT	CASSWTGGNQPQHF
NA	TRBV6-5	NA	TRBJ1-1	TGTGCCAGCAGTAACGGCCGAGGCACTGAAGCTTTCTTT	CASSNGRGTEAFF
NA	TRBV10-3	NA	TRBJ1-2	TGTGCCATCAGAAACCCCGATCAGGGTTATGAGGGCTACACCTTC	CAIRNPDQGYEGYTF
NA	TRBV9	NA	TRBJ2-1	TGTGCCAGCAGCGGTGGTGCGGGGCTAAACAATGAGCAGTTCTTC	CASSGGAGLNNEQFF
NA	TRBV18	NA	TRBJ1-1	TGTGCCAGCTCACCCCAGAATTCGAACACTGAAGCTTTCTTT	CASSPQNSNTEAFF
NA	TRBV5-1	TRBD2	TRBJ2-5	TGCGCCAGCAACCTTGGAGAGCGGGGGGATACCTCAGAGACCCAGTACTTC	CASNLGERGDTSETQYF
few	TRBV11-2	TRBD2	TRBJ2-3	TGTGCCAGCAGCCCCAGCGGGGGTACGCAGTATTTT	CASSPSGGTQYF
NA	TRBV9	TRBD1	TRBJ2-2	TGTGCCAGCAGCCCACGGGGACAGGGGGCGGCCGGGGAGCTGTTTTTT	CASSPRGQGAAGELFF
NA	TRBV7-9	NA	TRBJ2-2	TGTGCCAGCAGCTTAGGGCCGGGAGTCCGAACCGGGGAGCTGTTTTTT	CASSLGPGVRTGELFF
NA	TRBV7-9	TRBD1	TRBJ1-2	TGTGCCAGCAGCTCGAAACAGGGGGCGGATGGCTACACCTTC	CASSSKQGADGYTF
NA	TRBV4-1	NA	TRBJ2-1	TGCGCCAGCAGCCCCACACCACAGGGAACCTCTACCCCGCAGTTCTTC	CASSPTPQGTSTPQFF
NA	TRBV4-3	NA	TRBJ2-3	TGCGCCAGCAGCCAAGATGGAACTACCCCCCTTAGGGATACGCAGTATTTT	CASSQDGTTPLRDTQYF
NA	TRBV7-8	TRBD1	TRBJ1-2	TGCGCCAGCAGCCTGGGGACAGGCGAGGCCTATGGCTACACCTTC	CASSLGTGEAYGYTF
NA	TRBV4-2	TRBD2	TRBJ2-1	TGTGCCAGCAGCCAAGAAGGGCTAGCGGGTAGCTCCTACAATGAGCAGTTCTTC	CASSQEGLAGSSYNEQFF
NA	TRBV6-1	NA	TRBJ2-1	TGTGCCAGCAGTGACAGCCTAGCAAATGAGCAGTTCTTC	CASSDSLANEQFF
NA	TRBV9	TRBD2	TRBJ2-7	TGTGCCAGCAGCCATTCTAGCGGGGAAAACTCCTACGAGCAGTACTTC	CASSHSSGENSYEQYF
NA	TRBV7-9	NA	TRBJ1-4	TGTGCCAGCAGCCCCGCCGGCGGGGATTATGAAAAACTGTTTTTT	CASSPAGGDYEKLFF
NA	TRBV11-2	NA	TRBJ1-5	TGTGCCAGCAGCTTTGAGCTGGGGGGTCAGCCCCAGCATTTT	CASSFELGGQPQHF
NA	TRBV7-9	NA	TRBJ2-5	TGTGCCAGCAGCCTAGTCTCAGGGGGGGAGACCCAGTACTTC	CASSLVSGGETQYF
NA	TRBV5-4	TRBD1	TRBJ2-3	TGTGCCAGCAGCCCGACAGGGGGCCCAACAGATACGCAGTATTTT	CASSPTGGPTDTQYF
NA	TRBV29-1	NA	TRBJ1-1	TGCAGCGTTGTCCCGTTCGGGACTGAAGCTTTCTTT	CSVVPFGTEAFF
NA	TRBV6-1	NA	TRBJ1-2	TGTGCCAGCAGGGACTCAGGGGATCAGGGTGGCTACACCTTC	CASRDSGDQGGYTF
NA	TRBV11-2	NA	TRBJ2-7	TGTGCCAGCAGCTTGGACGGGGAGTACGAGCAGTACTTC	CASSLDGEYEQYF
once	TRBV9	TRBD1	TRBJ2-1	TGTGCCAGCAGCATGACAGGGGTCGGTGAGCAGTTCTTC	CASSMTGVGEQFF
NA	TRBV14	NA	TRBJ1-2	TGTGCCAGCAGCTTAAACGTAGGGGTTACTAACTATGGCTACACCTTC	CASSLNVGVTNYGYTF
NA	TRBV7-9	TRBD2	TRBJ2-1	TGTGCCAGCAGCTTTGGCCTAGCGGGAGACCCCTCCTACAATGAGCAGTTCTTC	CASSFGLAGDPSYNEQFF
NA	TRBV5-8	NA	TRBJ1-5	TGTGCCAGCAGCTCTCAGGGTAATCAGCCCCAGCATTTT	CASSSQGNQPQHF
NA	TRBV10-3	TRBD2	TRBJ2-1	TGTGCCATCCGGACTAGCGGGGGGGTCTCCTACAATGAGCAGTTCTTC	CAIRTSGGVSYNEQFF
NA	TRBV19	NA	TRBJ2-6	TGTGCCAGCGTTAGCTCTGGGGCCAACGTCCTGACTTTC	CASVSSGANVLTF
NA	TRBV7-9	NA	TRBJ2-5	TGTTCCAGCAGCTTAGGTGGGAGGACTGCAGAGACCCAGTACTTC	CSSSLGGRTAETQYF
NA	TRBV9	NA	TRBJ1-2	TGTGCCAGCACCGGGGGTGGAGGGGAGTCCCCTCTTGATGGCTACACCTTC	CASTGGGGESPLDGYTF
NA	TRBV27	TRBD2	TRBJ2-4	TGTGCCAGCAGTTCGACTAGCGGGGGTGAGGCCAAAAACATTCAGTACTTC	CASSSTSGGEAKNIQYF